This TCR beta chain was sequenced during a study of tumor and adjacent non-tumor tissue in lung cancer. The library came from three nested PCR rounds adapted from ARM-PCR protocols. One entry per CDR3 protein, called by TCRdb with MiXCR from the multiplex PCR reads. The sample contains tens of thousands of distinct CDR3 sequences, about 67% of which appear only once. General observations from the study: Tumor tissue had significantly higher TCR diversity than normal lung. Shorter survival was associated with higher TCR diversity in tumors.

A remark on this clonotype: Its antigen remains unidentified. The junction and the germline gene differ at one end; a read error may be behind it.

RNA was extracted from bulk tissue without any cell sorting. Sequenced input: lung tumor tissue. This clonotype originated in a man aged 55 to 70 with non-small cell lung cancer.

The CDR3 bases are TGTGCCAGCAGCCAATGGGCTCCCGGGGAGCTGTTTTTT. Translating it yields CASSQWAPGELFF. The V gene is TRBV4-1, the J gene TRBJ2-2; D gene uncertain. Germline V CDR1 and CDR2: MGHRA, YSYEKL. The CDR3 is 13 residues long.